This T cell receptor beta chain was recorded in a study of T cell responses to AZD1222 COVID-19 vaccine. From germline, CDR1 is KGHSH and CDR2 LQKENI. With V trimmed by 8 bases and J by 4 bases, 10 bases remained unmatched. This CDR3 spans 15 amino acids. Method: immunoSEQ multiplex PCR; TCRdb's copy keeps in-frame clones and lacks some. The table includes roughly 98,000 clones, approximately 94% detected once. The source is an adult in good health. The sample in question was peripheral blood, obtained on day 0 of AZD1222 vaccination. The rearrangement uses TRBV18 and TRBJ1-5, with TRBD1 matching 8 bases. CDR3 bases: TGTGCCAGCCGGGCCGAGACAGGGGAGAATCAGCCCCAGCATTTT. Its protein is CASRAETGENQPQHF. Variable domain in full (rest from reference TRBV18 and TRBJ1-5): NAGVMQNPRHLVRRRGQEARLRCSPMKGHSHVYWYRQLPEEGLKFMVYLQKENIIDESGMPKERFSAEFPKEGPSILRIQQVVRGDSAAYFCASRAETGENQPQHFGDGTRLSIL.